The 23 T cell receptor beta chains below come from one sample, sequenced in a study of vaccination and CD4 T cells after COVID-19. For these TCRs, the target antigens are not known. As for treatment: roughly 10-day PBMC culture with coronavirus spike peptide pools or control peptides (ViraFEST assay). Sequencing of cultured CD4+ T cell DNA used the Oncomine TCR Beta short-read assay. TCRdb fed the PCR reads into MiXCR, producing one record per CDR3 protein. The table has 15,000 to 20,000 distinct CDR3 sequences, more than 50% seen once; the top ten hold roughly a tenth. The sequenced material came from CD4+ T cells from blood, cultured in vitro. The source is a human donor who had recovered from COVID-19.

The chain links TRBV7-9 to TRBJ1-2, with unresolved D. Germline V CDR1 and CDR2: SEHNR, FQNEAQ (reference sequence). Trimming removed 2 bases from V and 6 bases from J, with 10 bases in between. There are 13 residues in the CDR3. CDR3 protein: CASSLMVEDGYTF. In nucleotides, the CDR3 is TGTGCCAGCAGCTTAATGGTTGAAGATGGCTACACCTTC.

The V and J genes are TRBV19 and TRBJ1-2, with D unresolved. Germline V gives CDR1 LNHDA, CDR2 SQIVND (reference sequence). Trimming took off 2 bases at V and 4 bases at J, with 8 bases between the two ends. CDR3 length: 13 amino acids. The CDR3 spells CASSIQASYGYTF. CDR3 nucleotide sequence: TGTGCCAGTAGTATACAGGCTAGCTATGGCTACACCTTC. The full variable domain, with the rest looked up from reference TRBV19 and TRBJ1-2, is DGGITQSPKYLFRKEGQNVTLSCEQNLNHDAMYWYRQDPGQGLRLIYYSQIVNDFQKGDIAEGYSVSREKKESFPLTVTSAQKNPTAFYLCASSIQASYGYTFGSGTRLTVV.

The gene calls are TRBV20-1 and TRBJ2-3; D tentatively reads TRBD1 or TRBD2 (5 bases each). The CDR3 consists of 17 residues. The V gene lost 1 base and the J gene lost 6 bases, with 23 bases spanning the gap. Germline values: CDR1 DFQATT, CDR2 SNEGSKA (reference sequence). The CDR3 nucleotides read TGCAGTGCTAGAGGGGCCCAACCTCCGGGGCGTAGCGATACGCAGTATTTT. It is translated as CSARGAQPPGRSDTQYF.

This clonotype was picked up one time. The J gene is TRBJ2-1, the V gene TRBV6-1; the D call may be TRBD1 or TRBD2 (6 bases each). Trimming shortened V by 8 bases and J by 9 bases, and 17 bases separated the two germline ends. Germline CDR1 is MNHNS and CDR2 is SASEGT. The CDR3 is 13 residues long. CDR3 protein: CASWVAGGGEQFF. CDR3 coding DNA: TGTGCCAGCTGGGTAGCCGGAGGGGGTGAGCAGTTCTTC.

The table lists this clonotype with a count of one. CDR3 sequence: CASSIGELGTEAFF. CDR3 in DNA: TGTGCCAGTAGTATTGGTGAGTTAGGCACTGAAGCTTTCTTT. This chain uses TRBV19 with TRBJ1-1; no clear D gene. Trimming pared 3 bases from V and 4 bases from J, leaving 12 bases between. CDR1 LNHDA and CDR2 SQIVND come from the germline V gene (reference sequence). This CDR3 has 14 residues.

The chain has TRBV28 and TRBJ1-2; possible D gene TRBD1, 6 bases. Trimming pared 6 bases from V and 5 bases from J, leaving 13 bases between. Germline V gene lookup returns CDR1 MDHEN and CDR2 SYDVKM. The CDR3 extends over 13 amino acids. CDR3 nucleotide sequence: TGTGCCAGCAGCGCCGGGGGGCGGTATGGCTACACCTTC. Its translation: CASSAGGRYGYTF.

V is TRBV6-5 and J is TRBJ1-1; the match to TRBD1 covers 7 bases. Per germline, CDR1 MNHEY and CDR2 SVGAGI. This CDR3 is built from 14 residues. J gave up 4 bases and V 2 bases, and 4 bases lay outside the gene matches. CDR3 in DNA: TGTGCCAGCAGTTACCCAGGGGGGGGCACTGAAGCTTTCTTT. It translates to CASSYPGGGTEAFF.

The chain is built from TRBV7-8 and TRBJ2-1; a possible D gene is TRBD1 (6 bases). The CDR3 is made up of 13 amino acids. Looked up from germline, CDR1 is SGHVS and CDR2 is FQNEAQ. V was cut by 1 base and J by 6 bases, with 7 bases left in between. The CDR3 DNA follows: TGTGCCAGCAGCTTAGGGACAGTCAATGAGCAGTTCTTC. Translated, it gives CASSLGTVNEQFF.

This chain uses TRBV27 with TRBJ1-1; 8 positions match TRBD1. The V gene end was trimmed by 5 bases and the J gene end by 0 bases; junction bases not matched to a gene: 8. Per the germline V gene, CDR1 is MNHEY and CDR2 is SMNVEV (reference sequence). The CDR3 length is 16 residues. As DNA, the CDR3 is TGTGCCAGCAGTCAAGACAGGGGTGGGCTGAACACTGAAGCTTTCTTT. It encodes CASSQDRGGLNTEAFF.

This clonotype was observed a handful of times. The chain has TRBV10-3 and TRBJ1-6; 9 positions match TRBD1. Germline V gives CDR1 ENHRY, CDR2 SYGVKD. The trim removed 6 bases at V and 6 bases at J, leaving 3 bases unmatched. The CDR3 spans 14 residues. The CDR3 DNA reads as TGTGCCATCAGCCCGGGACAGGGTAATTCACCCCTCCACTTT. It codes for CAISPGQGNSPLHF.

DNA of the CDR3: TGTGCCAGCAGCTTAGGGTCTACCTACGAGCAGTACTTC. Protein: CASSLGSTYEQYF. The rearrangement links TRBV7-2 to TRBJ2-7; D not resolved. The ends were cut back, 1 base at V and 2 bases at J, with 6 bases in the middle. CDR3 length: 13 amino acids. Germline CDR1 and CDR2: SGHTA and FQGNSA.

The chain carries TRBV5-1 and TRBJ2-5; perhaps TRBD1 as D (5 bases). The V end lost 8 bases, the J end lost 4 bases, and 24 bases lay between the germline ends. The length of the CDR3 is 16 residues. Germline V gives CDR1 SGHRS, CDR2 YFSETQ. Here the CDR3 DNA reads TGCGCCAGGACCCTCCGGGCCCTGGAGCAGGGAGAGACCCAGTACTTC. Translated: CARTLRALEQGETQYF.

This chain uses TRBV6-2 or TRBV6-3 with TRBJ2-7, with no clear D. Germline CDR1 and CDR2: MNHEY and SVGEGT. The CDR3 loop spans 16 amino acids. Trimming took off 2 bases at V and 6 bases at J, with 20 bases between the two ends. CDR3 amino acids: CASSYPRHREVGEQYF. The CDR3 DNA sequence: TGTGCCAGCAGTTACCCCCGGCACAGAGAGGTGGGCGAGCAGTACTTC.

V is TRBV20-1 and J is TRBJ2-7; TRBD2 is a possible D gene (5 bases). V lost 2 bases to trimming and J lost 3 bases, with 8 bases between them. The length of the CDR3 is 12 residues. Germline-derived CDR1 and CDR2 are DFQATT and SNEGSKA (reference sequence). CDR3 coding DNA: TGCAGTGCTAGATACGACTACTACGAGCAGTACTTC. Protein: CSARYDYYEQYF.

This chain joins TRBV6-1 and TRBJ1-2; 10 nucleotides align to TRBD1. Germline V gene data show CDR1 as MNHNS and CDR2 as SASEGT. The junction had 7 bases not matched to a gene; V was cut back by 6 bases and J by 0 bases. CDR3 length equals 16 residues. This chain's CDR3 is CASRGGTGDANYGYTF. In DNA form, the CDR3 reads TGTGCCAGCAGGGGGGGGACAGGGGATGCTAACTATGGCTACACCTTC.

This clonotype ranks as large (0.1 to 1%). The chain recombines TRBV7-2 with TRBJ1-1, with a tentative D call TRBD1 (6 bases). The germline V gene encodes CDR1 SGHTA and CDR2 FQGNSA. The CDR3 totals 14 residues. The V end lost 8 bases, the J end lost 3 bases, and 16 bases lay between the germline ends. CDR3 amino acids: CASSNQGSHTEAFF. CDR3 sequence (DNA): TGTGCCAGCTCCAACCAGGGGTCGCACACTGAAGCTTTCTTT.

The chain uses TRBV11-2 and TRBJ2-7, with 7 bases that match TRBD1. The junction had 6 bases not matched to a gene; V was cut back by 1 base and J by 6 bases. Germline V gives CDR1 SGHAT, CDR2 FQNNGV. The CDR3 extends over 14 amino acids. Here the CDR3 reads CASSLVTGQVEQYF. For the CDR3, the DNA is TGTGCCAGCAGCTTAGTGACAGGGCAGGTCGAGCAGTACTTC.

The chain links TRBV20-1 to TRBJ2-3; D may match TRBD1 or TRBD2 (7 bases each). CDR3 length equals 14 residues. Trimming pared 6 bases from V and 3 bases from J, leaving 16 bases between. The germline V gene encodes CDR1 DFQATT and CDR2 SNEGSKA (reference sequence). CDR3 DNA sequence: TGCAGTGCCAACTCAGGGGGGGGGACAGATACGCAGTATTTT. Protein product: CSANSGGGTDTQYF.

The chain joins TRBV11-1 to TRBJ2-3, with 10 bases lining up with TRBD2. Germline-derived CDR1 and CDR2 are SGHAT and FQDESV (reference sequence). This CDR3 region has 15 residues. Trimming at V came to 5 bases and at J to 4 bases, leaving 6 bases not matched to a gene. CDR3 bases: TGTGCCAGCAGCCTCCGAGCGGGAGGGCCAGATACGCAGTATTTT. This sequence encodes CASSLRAGGPDTQYF.

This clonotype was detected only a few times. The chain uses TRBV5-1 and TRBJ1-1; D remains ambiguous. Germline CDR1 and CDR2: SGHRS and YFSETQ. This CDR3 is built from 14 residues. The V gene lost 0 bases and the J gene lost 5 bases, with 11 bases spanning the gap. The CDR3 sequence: CASSLGGFRTEAFF. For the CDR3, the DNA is TGCGCCAGCAGCTTGGGAGGCTTTAGAACTGAAGCTTTCTTT.

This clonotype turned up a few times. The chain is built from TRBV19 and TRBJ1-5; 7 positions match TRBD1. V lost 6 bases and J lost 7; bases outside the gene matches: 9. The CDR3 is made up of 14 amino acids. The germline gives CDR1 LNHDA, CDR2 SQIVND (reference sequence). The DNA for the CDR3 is TGTGCCAGTAGACCGACAGGGTCGGGGCAGCCCCAGCATTTT. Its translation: CASRPTGSGQPQHF.

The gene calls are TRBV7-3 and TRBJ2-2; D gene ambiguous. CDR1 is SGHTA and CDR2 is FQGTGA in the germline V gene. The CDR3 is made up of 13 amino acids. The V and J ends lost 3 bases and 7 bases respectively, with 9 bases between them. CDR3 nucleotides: TGTGCCAGCAGCTTCGGGCCGATCGGGGAGCTGTTTTTT. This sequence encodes CASSFGPIGELFF.

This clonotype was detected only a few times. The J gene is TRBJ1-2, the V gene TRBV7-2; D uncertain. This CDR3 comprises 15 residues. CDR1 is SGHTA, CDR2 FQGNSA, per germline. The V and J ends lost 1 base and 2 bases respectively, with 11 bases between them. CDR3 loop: CASSLVGRQNYGYTF. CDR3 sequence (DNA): TGTGCCAGCAGCTTAGTGGGTCGGCAGAACTATGGCTACACCTTC.